Each of the 22 T cell receptor beta chains below was sequenced from the same sample in a study of shared clonotypes between healthy human individuals. As defined, naive CD8 cells were CD45RO-negative and positively selected for CCR7, with terminally differentiated effector memory CD45RA+ cells excluded. Assay: immunoSEQ multiplex PCR; the TCRdb copy retains only in-frame clones and omits some. The table shows hundreds of thousands of clones, with 95% to 98% occurring only once. What was sequenced was naive CD8+ T cells sorted from blood. These receptors all come from a man aged 25 to 40 in good health.

The J gene is TRBJ1-2, the V gene TRBV29-1, with TRBD1 matching over 8 bases. The germline CDR1 and CDR2 sequences are SQVTM and ANQGSEA. The junction had 4 bases not matched to a gene; V was cut back by 7 bases and J by 3 bases. This CDR3 has 12 amino acids. The CDR3 is CSGRGLDYGYTF. CDR3 in DNA: TGCAGCGGCAGGGGGCTCGACTATGGCTACACCTTC.

This chain joins TRBV2 and TRBJ2-2; weak D call: TRBD2 (5 bases). The CDR3 is 14 amino acids. Trimming stripped 6 bases from V and 0 bases from J, with 8 bases between. Germline lookup yields CDR1 SNHLY and CDR2 FYNNEI. The CDR3 DNA is TGTGCCAGCAGCGGGGAAGCGAACACCGGGGAGCTGTTTTTT. This sequence encodes CASSGEANTGELFF.

On this clone: Distinct nucleotide sequences in the sample also encode this CDR3. The chain is built from TRBV7-9 and TRBJ2-7; possibly TRBD2 for D (6 bases). From germline, CDR1 is SEHNR and CDR2 FQNEAQ (reference sequence). The CDR3 extends over 14 amino acids. The V gene lost 3 bases and the J gene lost 2 bases, with 11 bases spanning the gap. The CDR3 region has the DNA TGTGCCAGCAGCTTGAGCGGGCGCGCCTACGAGCAGTACTTC. Translated, it gives CASSLSGRAYEQYF.

The rearrangement uses TRBV11-2 and TRBJ2-7; 7 bases match TRBD1. The J segment lost 10 bases and the V segment lost 3 bases, leaving 9 bases of the junction unmatched. This CDR3 region has 13 residues. The germline V gene encodes CDR1 SGHAT and CDR2 FQNNGV. CDR3 sequence: CASSLTTDRAQYF. CDR3 bases: TGTGCCAGCAGCTTGACCACCGACAGGGCACAGTACTTC.

V is TRBV9 and J is TRBJ2-7; 8 nucleotides line up with TRBD2. Germline V lookup: CDR1 SGDLS, CDR2 YYNGEE. This CDR3 spans 14 amino acids. V lost 3 bases, J lost 5 bases, and 7 bases stayed unmatched. The CDR3 loop is CASSAPGGRHEQYF. CDR3 nucleotide sequence: TGTGCCAGCAGCGCACCGGGAGGGAGGCACGAGCAGTACTTC. Using reference TRBV9 and TRBJ2-7 for the parts outside the CDR3, the full variable domain is DSGVTQTPKHLITATGQRVTLRCSPRSGDLSVYWYQQSLDQGLQFLIQYYNGEERAKGNILERFSAQQFPDLHSELNLSSLELGDSALYFCASSAPGGRHEQYFGPGTRLTVT.

V and J are TRBV7-8 and TRBJ2-7; 8 bases map to TRBD2. The V gene's germline CDR1 is SGHVS and CDR2 FQNEAQ. CDR3 length equals 13 residues. With V trimmed by 5 bases and J by 2 bases, 2 bases remained unmatched. The chain's CDR3 is CASSPGGTYEQYF. The CDR3 nucleotides read TGTGCCAGCAGCCCGGGAGGGACCTACGAGCAGTACTTC.

The genes are TRBV29-1 and TRBJ2-7; no clear D. The germline V and J ends were trimmed by 0 bases and 3 bases, with 21 bases remaining between them. The CDR3 totals 17 residues. Germline V gives CDR1 SQVTM, CDR2 ANQGSEA. CDR3 nucleotide sequence: TGCAGCGTTGAAGATCGAGGTAGGAATGGCGTAAACTACGAGCAGTACTTC. Amino acid sequence: CSVEDRGRNGVNYEQYF.

The chain uses TRBV9 and TRBJ2-7, with 10 bases matching TRBD2. The CDR3 totals 15 residues. Per germline, CDR1 SGDLS and CDR2 YYNGEE. Trimming at V came to 4 bases and at J to 4 bases, leaving 8 bases not matched to a gene. The CDR3 region has the DNA TGTGCCAGCAGCTCAGGGACTAGCGTGCTATACGAGCAGTACTTC. Protein sequence: CASSSGTSVLYEQYF.

The CDR3 DNA is TGTGCCAGCAGCCTATGGACTAGCGGGCTGGAAGAGACCCAGTACTTC. Translation gives CASSLWTSGLEETQYF. The V gene is TRBV7-9, the J gene TRBJ2-5, with TRBD2 matching 11 bases. In germline, CDR1 is SEHNR, CDR2 FQNEAQ (reference sequence). Trimming at V came to 5 bases and at J to 3 bases, leaving 8 bases not matched to a gene. This CDR3 spans 16 amino acids.

The chain carries TRBV7-2 and TRBJ2-3; D possibly matches TRBD1 or TRBD2 (5 bases each). The germline V gene has CDR1 SGHTA and CDR2 FQGNSA. V was cut by 4 bases and J by 4 bases, with 9 bases left in between. The CDR3 runs to 13 residues. The DNA for the CDR3 is TGTGCCAGCAGCTGGGGGACCTCAGATACGCAGTATTTT. Amino acid sequence: CASSWGTSDTQYF.

The chain combines TRBV7-9 with TRBJ1-2; weak D call: TRBD1 (6 bases). CDR3 size: 15 residues. Germline CDR1 is SEHNR and CDR2 is FQNEAQ (reference sequence). The V gene lost 5 bases and the J gene lost 4 bases, with 17 bases spanning the gap. The CDR3 sequence is CASSPRNRAGYGYTF. In DNA, the CDR3 is TGTGCCAGCAGCCCTCGAAACAGGGCGGGCTATGGCTACACCTTC.

CDR3 bases: TGTGCCAGCAGTCCGATCGGGGACTACGAGCAGTACTTC. It translates to CASSPIGDYEQYF. The chain has TRBV28 and TRBJ2-7, with D tentatively TRBD2 (5 bases). V was cut by 5 bases and J by 3 bases, with 11 bases left in between. CDR1 MDHEN and CDR2 SYDVKM come from the germline V gene. This CDR3 region has 13 residues.

The rearrangement joins TRBV7-9 to TRBJ2-2; 11 nucleotides agree with TRBD2. Unmatched junction bases numbered 7, after V lost 11 bases and J lost 5 bases. Germline CDR1 SEHNR, CDR2 FQNEAQ (reference sequence). This CDR3 contains 14 residues. Written as DNA, the CDR3 is TGTGCCGGTGCCGGGACTAGCGGTACCGGGGAGCTGTTTTTT. Translating gives CAGAGTSGTGELFF.

The chain links TRBV29-1 to TRBJ2-2; D may be TRBD2 (5 bases). CDR3 size: 13 residues. Germline V gene sequence: CDR1 SQVTM, CDR2 ANQGSEA. V was shortened by 3 bases and J by 5 bases, with 10 bases between the two germline ends. The CDR3 here is CSVDGVGTGELFF. CDR3 coding DNA: TGCAGCGTTGACGGGGTGGGGACCGGGGAGCTGTTTTTT.

The chain joins TRBV5-5 to TRBJ2-1; 8 bases are shared with TRBD2. Germline V gene lookup returns CDR1 SGHKS and CDR2 YYEKEE (reference sequence). Germline trimming cut 7 bases from V and 4 bases from J; bases unmatched to any gene: 10. This CDR3 region has 15 residues. The CDR3 sequence: CASLWGGRQYNEQFF. Here the CDR3 DNA reads TGTGCCAGCCTCTGGGGCGGGAGGCAATACAATGAGCAGTTCTTC.

V is TRBV2 and J is TRBJ2-3, with 10 bases fitting TRBD2. V dropped 7 bases and J dropped 3; count of bases not matched to a gene: 10. CDR1 and CDR2 from the germline V gene are SNHLY and FYNNEI. CDR3 size: 16 residues. CDR3 in amino acids: CASIRSLAGVTDTQYF. Here the CDR3 DNA reads TGTGCCAGCATTCGGAGTCTAGCGGGAGTTACAGATACGCAGTATTTT. Together with reference TRBV2 and TRBJ2-3, the CDR3 gives the full variable domain: EPEVTQTPSHQVTQMGQEVILRCVPISNHLYFYWYRQILGQKVEFLVSFYNNEISEKSEIFDDQFSVERPDGSNFTLKIRSTKLEDSAMYFCASIRSLAGVTDTQYFGPGTRLTVL.

J is TRBJ2-7 and V is TRBV27, with 10 bases aligning to TRBD2. Trimming took 6 bases from V and 2 from J; bases not matched to a gene: 7. Germline CDR1 is MNHEY and CDR2 is SMNVEV (reference sequence). The CDR3 is 15 amino acids. CDR3 bases: TGTGCCAGCAGCCGTACTAGCGGGACAACCTACGAGCAGTACTTC. Its translation: CASSRTSGTTYEQYF.

The V gene is TRBV6-5, the J gene TRBJ2-7; the D gene is possibly TRBD2 (6 bases). The CDR3 totals 11 residues. The V gene's germline CDR1 is MNHEY and CDR2 SVGAGI. The ends were cut back, 11 bases at V and 2 bases at J, with 10 bases in the middle. Here the CDR3 DNA reads TGTGCCGCGGGGCAGACCTACGAGCAGTACTTC. This codes for CAAGQTYEQYF.

This chain links TRBV11-2 with TRBJ2-7; possible D gene TRBD2, 5 bases. V shed 5 bases and J shed 4 bases, with 15 bases lying between them. Germline values: CDR1 SGHAT, CDR2 FQNNGV. The CDR3 length is 14 residues. The CDR3 region has the DNA TGTGCCAGCAGCCTAGCCGAGGGATGGTACGAGCAGTACTTC. Protein product: CASSLAEGWYEQYF.

The sample holds a few counts of this clone. Other nucleotide sequences in the sample specify the same CDR3. The chain carries TRBV6-5 and TRBJ2-7; maybe TRBD2 (6 bases). The CDR3 is 12 residues long. The V end lost 8 bases, the J end lost 1 base, and 9 bases lay between the germline ends. CDR1 and CDR2 (germline): MNHEY, SVGAGI. The CDR3 loop reads CASSGGSYEQYF. The CDR3 nucleotides are TGTGCCAGCTCTGGGGGGTCCTACGAGCAGTACTTC.

The rearrangement links TRBV28 to TRBJ1-4; D ambiguous. Looked up from germline, CDR1 is MDHEN and CDR2 is SYDVKM. V lost 6 bases to trimming and J lost 15 bases, with 23 bases between them. The CDR3 extends over 14 amino acids. Here the CDR3 reads CASRSGERRDRVFF. CDR3 DNA: TGTGCCAGCAGGTCTGGAGAGCGCCGAGACCGGGTGTTTTTT.

This chain links TRBV19 with TRBJ2-7, with D possibly matching TRBD1 (5 bases). The V end was cut by 1 base, the J end by 1 base, with 8 bases between. The germline V gene encodes CDR1 LNHDA and CDR2 SQIVND (reference sequence). The CDR3 contains 14 residues. CDR3 residues: CASSIAGKSYEQYF. The CDR3 bases are TGTGCCAGTAGTATAGCAGGGAAATCCTACGAGCAGTACTTC.